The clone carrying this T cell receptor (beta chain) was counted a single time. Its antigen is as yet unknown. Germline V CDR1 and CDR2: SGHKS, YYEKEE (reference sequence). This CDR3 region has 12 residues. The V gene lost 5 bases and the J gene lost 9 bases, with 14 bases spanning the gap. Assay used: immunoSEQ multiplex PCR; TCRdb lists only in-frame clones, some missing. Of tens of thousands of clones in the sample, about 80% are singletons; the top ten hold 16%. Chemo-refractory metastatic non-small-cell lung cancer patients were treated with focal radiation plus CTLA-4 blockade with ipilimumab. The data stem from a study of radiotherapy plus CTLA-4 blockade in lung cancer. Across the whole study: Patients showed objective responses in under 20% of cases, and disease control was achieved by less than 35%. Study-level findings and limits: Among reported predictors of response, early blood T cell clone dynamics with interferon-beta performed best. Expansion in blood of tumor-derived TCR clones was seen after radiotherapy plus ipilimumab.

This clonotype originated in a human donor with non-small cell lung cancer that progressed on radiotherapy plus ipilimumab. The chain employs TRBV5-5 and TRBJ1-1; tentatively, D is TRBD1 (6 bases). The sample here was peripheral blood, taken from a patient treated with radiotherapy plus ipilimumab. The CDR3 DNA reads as TGTGCCAGCAGGAACATACAGGGTAAAGCTTTCTTT. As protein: CASRNIQGKAFF.